This T cell receptor beta chain is drawn from a study of blood T cell repertoires in COVID-19. The wider study: Donors in the United States, Italy and Spain gave samples during acute or convalescent COVID-19.

In the study's own analysis: The assay estimated nucleated cells by amplifying reference gene primers. Profiled with immunoSEQ multiplex PCR; TCRdb holds only in-frame clones, not every one. V, J and clone size derive from that table, while D and trimming were established from the DNA sequence. The sample has some 250,000 clones, roughly 90% seen once. Trimming took 3 bases from V and 6 from J, leaving 15 bases between them. CDR1 and CDR2 (germline): PRHDT, FYEKMQ (reference sequence). The CDR3 is made up of 15 amino acids. This clonotype was sampled from a man aged 35 to 55 who had recovered from COVID-19. The chain carries TRBV13 and TRBJ2-1; D possibly corresponds to TRBD1 (6 bases). The source material was PBMCs or T cells enriched from blood (not recorded which). The DNA of the CDR3 is TGTGCCAGCAGCTTCCGGGCTACAGGGCCCAATGAGCAGTTCTTC. Its translation: CASSFRATGPNEQFF.